The TCR beta chain under discussion was sequenced for a study of beta chain features in type 1 diabetes. General study findings and limits: Short templates might get an advantage during PCR, and this would be equal in patients and controls. Naive, central memory and regulatory TCRB repertoires appeared more similar among patients than healthy donors.

This clone was counted a few times. Its antigen is not identified. Isolated RNA was reverse transcribed in full, so expressed TCRB transcripts were sequenced. Generated by immunoSEQ multiplex PCR, the TCRdb table keeps only in-frame clones and is missing some. The data hold about 220,000 clones, with 11% observed a single time. J was trimmed by 6 bases and V by 0 bases; bases with no gene match: 2. Per the germline V gene, CDR1 is GTSNPN and CDR2 is SVGIG (reference sequence). CDR3 size: 12 residues. The genes are TRBV30 and TRBJ2-7; 7 nucleotides line up with TRBD1. The source is a man younger than 35 in good health. Sequenced input: central memory CD4+ T cells from blood. The CDR3: CAWSVQGLEQYF. CDR3 coding DNA: TGTGCCTGGAGTGTACAGGGGCTCGAGCAGTACTTC.